These 26 T cell receptor beta chains originate from one sample sequenced in a study of OX40 agonist ivuxolimab in advanced cancers. Assay: immunoSEQ multiplex PCR; the TCRdb copy retains only in-frame clones and omits some. The sample consists of 70,000 or so clones, 75% to 90% of them appearing once. The input for sequencing was CD4+ or CD8+ T cells sorted from blood, taken in a trial of the OX40 agonist ivuxolimab. These receptors all stem from an adult with an advanced solid tumor such as melanoma, head and neck, liver or kidney cancer.

This chain uses TRBV7-2 with TRBJ1-4; D is possibly TRBD1 (5 bases). Trimming removed 5 bases at V and 5 bases at J, with 15 bases between. This CDR3 has 15 amino acids. Germline V gene lookup returns CDR1 SGHTA and CDR2 FQGNSA. In DNA, the CDR3 is TGTGCCAGCAGCCCCCGACAGACCCAGAATGAAAAACTGTTTTTT. It is translated as CASSPRQTQNEKLFF. The variable domain in full, with the rest retrieved from reference TRBV7-2 and TRBJ1-4, is GAGVSQSPSNKVTEKGKDVELRCDPISGHTALYWYRQSLGQGLEFLIYFQGNSAPDKSGLPSDRFSAERTGGSVSTLTIQRTQQEDSAVYLCASSPRQTQNEKLFFGSGTQLSVL.

V usage is TRBV7-3 and J usage is TRBJ2-5, with 7 bases fitting TRBD1. Germline V gives CDR1 SGHTA, CDR2 FQGTGA. This CDR3 spans 14 amino acids. V was pared by 5 bases and J by 0 bases, with 3 bases of the junction left unmatched. Written as DNA, the CDR3 is TGTGCCAGCAGCAAGACAGGGTACCAAGAGACCCAGTACTTC. Amino acid sequence: CASSKTGYQETQYF.

In this sample, this clone turned up once. This chain connects TRBV2 to TRBJ1-1; 9 bases fit TRBD1. Looked up from germline, CDR1 is SNHLY and CDR2 is FYNNEI. Trimming cost V 7 bases and J 4 bases; bases outside gene matches: 10. The CDR3 consists of 15 residues. CDR3 in amino acids: CASNRDREGGTEAFF. In DNA form, the CDR3 reads TGTGCCAGCAACCGGGACAGGGAGGGAGGCACTGAAGCTTTCTTT. Full variable domain (rest looked up from reference TRBV2 and TRBJ1-1): EPEVTQTPSHQVTQMGQEVILRCVPISNHLYFYWYRQILGQKVEFLVSFYNNEISEKSEIFDDQFSVERPDGSNFTLKIRSTKLEDSAMYFCASNRDREGGTEAFFGQGTRLTVV.

This sequence joins TRBV6-1 and TRBJ2-5; no clear D. Germline CDR1 reads MNHNS; CDR2 reads SASEGT. Trimming shortened V by 0 bases and J by 1 base, and 3 bases separated the two germline ends. CDR3 length equals 13 residues. Here the CDR3 DNA reads TGTGCCAGCAGTGAAGCAGTCCAAGAGACCCAGTACTTC. Amino acids: CASSEAVQETQYF.

The chain has TRBV7-9 and TRBJ2-5; 8 bases align to TRBD1. Germline assignment: CDR1 SEHNR and CDR2 FQNEAQ (reference sequence). Trimming at V came to 4 bases and at J to 5 bases, leaving 6 bases not matched to a gene. This CDR3 spans 14 amino acids. CDR3 sequence (DNA): TGTGCCAGCAGCTCCGGACAGGGCGGGGAGACCCAGTACTTC. This encodes CASSSGQGGETQYF. Full variable domain (outside the CDR3, taken from reference TRBV7-9 and TRBJ2-5): DTGVSQNPRHKITKRGQNVTFRCDPISEHNRLYWYRQTLGQGPEFLTYFQNEAQLEKSRLLSDRFSAERPKGSFSTLEIQRTEQGDSAMYLCASSSGQGGETQYFGPGTRLLVL.

This rearrangement joins TRBV6-1 to TRBJ2-5, with D possibly matching TRBD2 (6 bases). The J call is doubtful: the DNA matches TRBJ2-7 better. This CDR3 spans 13 amino acids. Germline V gene sequence: CDR1 MNHNS, CDR2 SASEGT. DNA for the CDR3: TGTGCCAGCAGTGAAGCGCGGGGTTACGAGCAGTACTTC. Translation: CASSEARGYEQYF.

This chain links TRBV25-1 with TRBJ2-5; 7 bases match TRBD2. The CDR3 runs to 13 residues. After removal of 8 bases from V and 5 bases from J, the junction contained 8 bases not matched to a gene. Germline CDR1 MGHDK, CDR2 SYGVNS. CDR3 sequence reads: CASALGGVETQYF. Written as DNA, the CDR3 is TGTGCCAGCGCCCTGGGGGGGGTCGAGACCCAGTACTTC. Complete variable domain (other parts from reference TRBV25-1 and TRBJ2-5): EADIYQTPRYLVIGTGKKITLECSQTMGHDKMYWYQQDPGMELHLIHYSYGVNSTEKGDLSSESTVSRIRTEHFPLTLESARPSHTSQYLCASALGGVETQYFGPGTRLLVL.

The J gene is TRBJ2-3, the V gene TRBV5-1; maybe TRBD1 (5 bases). V was clipped by 4 bases and J by 6 bases, with 21 bases between them. The CDR3 is 16 residues long. The germline V gene has CDR1 SGHRS and CDR2 YFSETQ. The CDR3 loop reads CASSNEAGIRSDTQYF. CDR3 nucleotide sequence: TGCGCCAGCAGCAACGAAGCAGGGATCCGATCGGATACGCAGTATTTT.

The chain carries TRBV7-8 and TRBJ2-3, with D possibly TRBD1 on 6 matching bases. CDR1 is SGHVS and CDR2 is FQNEAQ in the germline V gene. Trimming pared 5 bases from V and 2 bases from J, leaving 14 bases between. The CDR3 runs to 15 residues. CDR3 nucleotides: TGTGCCAGCAGCCCACAGGGATTTCTCACAGATACGCAGTATTTT. Protein: CASSPQGFLTDTQYF.

The chain uses TRBV28 and TRBJ1-2; D not resolved. CDR1 is MDHEN, CDR2 SYDVKM, per germline. This CDR3 region has 14 residues. V was pared by 3 bases and J by 0 bases, with 8 bases between. The chain's CDR3 is CASSFVPANYGYTF. The CDR3, as DNA: TGTGCCAGCAGTTTTGTCCCAGCTAACTATGGCTACACCTTC.

This chain joins TRBV28 and TRBJ1-1; D might be TRBD1 (5 bases). This CDR3 has 15 amino acids. The ends were cut back, 2 bases at V and 4 bases at J, with 14 bases in the middle. Germline lookup yields CDR1 MDHEN and CDR2 SYDVKM. CDR3: CASSLGTRLGTEAFF. The CDR3, as DNA: TGTGCCAGCAGTTTAGGGACCAGGTTGGGCACTGAAGCTTTCTTT.

The chain uses TRBV27 and TRBJ2-5; D is possibly TRBD1 (5 bases). Germline loops: CDR1 MNHEY, CDR2 SMNVEV (reference sequence). This CDR3 region has 13 residues. Trimming removed 7 bases at V and 3 bases at J, with 12 bases between. CDR3 sequence (DNA): TGTGCCAGCAAGTTAGTAGGGGAAGAGACCCAGTACTTC. It is translated as CASKLVGEETQYF.

The chain employs TRBV6-5 and TRBJ1-5; 9 bases are shared with TRBD1. The CDR3 is made up of 15 amino acids. Germline loops: CDR1 MNHEY, CDR2 SVGAGI. Germline trimming cut 2 bases from V and 4 bases from J; bases unmatched to any gene: 3. This CDR3 reads CASSYGTGQNQPQHF. In nucleotides, the CDR3 is TGTGCCAGCAGTTACGGGACAGGGCAAAATCAGCCCCAGCATTTT.

J is TRBJ1-1 and V is TRBV11-2; no reliable D call. Germline V gene sequence: CDR1 SGHAT, CDR2 FQNNGV. V lost 6 bases, J lost 1 base, and 6 bases lay in between. The CDR3 has 12 amino acids. The CDR3 nucleotides read TGTGCCAGCAGAATACAGAACACTGAAGCTTTCTTT. This codes for CASRIQNTEAFF. The full variable domain, completed using reference TRBV11-2 and TRBJ1-1, is EAGVAQSPRYKIIEKRQSVAFWCNPISGHATLYWYQQILGQGPKLLIQFQNNGVVDDSQLPKDRFSAERLKGVDSTLKIQPAKLEDSAVYLCASRIQNTEAFFGQGTRLTVV.

The V call is TRBV18, the J call TRBJ2-5, with D maybe TRBD1 (5 bases). The V end was cut by 0 bases, the J end by 2 bases, with 10 bases between. The germline V gene encodes CDR1 KGHSH and CDR2 LQKENI. The CDR3 extends over 15 amino acids. In DNA form, the CDR3 reads TGTGCCAGCTCACCACCGGGGCGACCACAAGAGACCCAGTACTTC. Translation: CASSPPGRPQETQYF.

The genes are TRBV7-9 and TRBJ2-7; TRBD1 aligns across 7 bases. With V trimmed by 4 bases and J by 5 bases, 14 bases remained unmatched. This CDR3 spans 16 amino acids. Germline CDR1 reads SEHNR; CDR2 reads FQNEAQ (reference sequence). The CDR3 loop is CASSSSWGRGFDEQYF. CDR3 bases: TGTGCCAGCAGCTCGTCGTGGGGCAGGGGGTTCGACGAGCAGTACTTC.

The chain joins TRBV4-2 to TRBJ1-1, with TRBD1 as a possible D gene (5 bases). This CDR3 has 15 residues. Trimming removed 4 bases from V and 2 bases from J, with 14 bases in between. Per the germline V gene, CDR1 is LGHNA and CDR2 is YNFKEQ. CDR3 sequence (DNA): TGTGCCAGCAGCCCCTCCGGGCAGGGAAACACTGAAGCTTTCTTT. It is translated as CASSPSGQGNTEAFF.

The chain carries TRBV5-1 and TRBJ2-7; tentative D call: TRBD1 (7 bases). Looked up from germline, CDR1 is SGHRS and CDR2 is YFSETQ. Trimming shortened V by 0 bases and J by 9 bases, and 19 bases separated the two germline ends. The CDR3 covers 15 residues. CDR3: CASSLAPDRREGQYF. The CDR3 DNA reads as TGCGCCAGCAGCTTGGCGCCGGACAGGAGGGAAGGGCAGTACTTC.

The rearrangement joins TRBV7-9 to TRBJ2-5; 8 bases match TRBD1. Germline V CDR1 and CDR2: SEHNR, FQNEAQ (reference sequence). V lost 2 bases to trimming and J lost 3 bases; unmatched junction nucleotides: 5. This CDR3 spans 15 amino acids. As DNA, the CDR3 is TGTGCCAGCAGCTTAACCACAGGGGGAAAAGAGACCCAGTACTTC. It yields the protein CASSLTTGGKETQYF. The whole variable domain, filled in from reference TRBV7-9 and TRBJ2-5, reads DTGVSQNPRHKITKRGQNVTFRCDPISEHNRLYWYRQTLGQGPEFLTYFQNEAQLEKSRLLSDRFSAERPKGSFSTLEIQRTEQGDSAMYLCASSLTTGGKETQYFGPGTRLLVL.

The chain employs TRBV5-8 and TRBJ1-4; no clear D gene. With 2 bases removed from V and 5 bases from J, the gap between germline ends came to 10 bases. The CDR3 totals 14 residues. Germline lookup yields CDR1 SGHTS and CDR2 YDEGEE. The CDR3 here is CASSLITVNEKLFF. The CDR3 DNA follows: TGTGCCAGCAGCTTAATCACAGTAAATGAAAAACTGTTTTTT.

This clone was observed once. This chain links TRBV11-2 with TRBJ1-6; D is possibly TRBD1 (6 bases). The CDR3 contains 15 residues. V lost 4 bases and J 5 bases, leaving 12 bases between the germline ends. Looked up from germline, CDR1 is SGHAT and CDR2 is FQNNGV. The DNA of the CDR3 is TGTGCCAGCAGCTCGCGGGCAGGGGATAATTCACCCCTCCACTTT. It encodes CASSSRAGDNSPLHF. The variable domain in full, with the rest retrieved from reference TRBV11-2 and TRBJ1-6, is EAGVAQSPRYKIIEKRQSVAFWCNPISGHATLYWYQQILGQGPKLLIQFQNNGVVDDSQLPKDRFSAERLKGVDSTLKIQPAKLEDSAVYLCASSSRAGDNSPLHFGNGTRLTVT.

This chain joins TRBV11-1 and TRBJ2-7, with D tentatively TRBD1 (5 bases). This CDR3 contains 15 residues. Trimming left V 5 bases short and J 0 bases short, with 14 bases between. CDR1 is SGHAT, CDR2 FQDESV, per germline (reference sequence). CDR3 nucleotides: TGTGCCAGCAGCCCCCTGGGGCTGTCCTCCTACGAGCAGTACTTC. The encoded protein is CASSPLGLSSYEQYF.

This clone was observed a single time. The chain links TRBV9 to TRBJ1-1; D unresolved. Trimming removed 3 bases at V and 0 bases at J, with 12 bases between. The CDR3 has 15 residues. Germline values: CDR1 SGDLS, CDR2 YYNGEE. Written as DNA, the CDR3 is TGTGCCAGCAGCGCCCATACAGTGATGAACACTGAAGCTTTCTTT. Its protein product is CASSAHTVMNTEAFF.

This clone has only a few counts. The V gene is TRBV27, the J gene TRBJ1-3, with 9 bases aligning to TRBD1. The germline CDR1 and CDR2 sequences are MNHEY and SMNVEV (reference sequence). V lost 3 bases and J lost 5; bases outside the gene matches: 5. This CDR3 is 15 amino acids long. Here the CDR3 reads CASSLEGQGRNTIYF. The CDR3 nucleotides are TGTGCCAGCAGTTTGGAGGGACAGGGTAGAAACACCATATATTTT.

This rearrangement joins TRBV5-1 to TRBJ2-1; D is perhaps TRBD1 (5 bases). Between the trimmed V and J ends, which lost 0 bases and 6 bases, there was a span of 10 bases. The germline gives CDR1 SGHRS, CDR2 YFSETQ. This CDR3 is built from 14 residues. CDR3: CASSLADSFNEQFF. The CDR3 DNA reads TGCGCCAGCAGCTTGGCCGACAGTTTCAATGAGCAGTTCTTC.

The chain joins TRBV30 to TRBJ1-5; no firm D call. Germline V lookup: CDR1 GTSNPN, CDR2 SVGIG (reference sequence). Trimming removed 0 bases at V and 2 bases at J, with 8 bases between. The CDR3 contains 14 residues. CDR3 sequence reads: CAWSVRTRNQPQHF. CDR3 DNA sequence: TGTGCCTGGAGTGTACGCACCCGCAATCAGCCCCAGCATTTT.